This TCR beta chain was sequenced during a study of blood T cells in healthy people across ages. The ends were cut back, 2 bases at V and 6 bases at J, with 16 bases in the middle. The CDR3 loop spans 15 amino acids. Germline V gives CDR1 SGHTA, CDR2 FQGNSA. The authors ran a second PCR of about 6 to 11 cycles using a sample-barcoded 5' primer and a J-beta primer mix. TCRdb analysed the 5' RACE reads with MiXCR anew, one entry per CDR3 protein. The sample lists about 1 million distinct CDR3 sequences; under 45% were seen once. The receptor was isolated from a woman aged 55-70 years in good health. The chain combines TRBV7-2 with TRBJ1-1; D perhaps matches TRBD1 (5 bases). Sequencing was done on a sample of blood. Here the CDR3 DNA reads TGTGCCAGCAGCTTAAGACGCCAGGGTCTCGCTGAAGCTTTCTTT. It translates to CASSLRRQGLAEAFF.